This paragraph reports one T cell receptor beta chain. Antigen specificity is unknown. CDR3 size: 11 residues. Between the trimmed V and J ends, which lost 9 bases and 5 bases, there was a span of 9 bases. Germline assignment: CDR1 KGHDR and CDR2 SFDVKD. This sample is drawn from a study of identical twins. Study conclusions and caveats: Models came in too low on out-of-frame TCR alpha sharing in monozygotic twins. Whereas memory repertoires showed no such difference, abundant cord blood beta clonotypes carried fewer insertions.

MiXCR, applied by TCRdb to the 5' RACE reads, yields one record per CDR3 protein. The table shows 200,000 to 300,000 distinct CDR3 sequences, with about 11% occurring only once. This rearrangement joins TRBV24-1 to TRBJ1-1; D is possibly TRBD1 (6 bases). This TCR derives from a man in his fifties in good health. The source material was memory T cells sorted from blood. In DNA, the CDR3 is TGTGCCACCGGAAGGGGGACTGAAGCTTTCTTT. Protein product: CATGRGTEAFF.